A selection of T cell receptor beta chains follows, all from one sample in a study of cytomegalovirus exposure and HLA in healthy donors. TCRdb keeps only in-frame clones here, not all; method: immunoSEQ multiplex PCR. The sample records approximately 100,000 clones, over 60% being singletons. The sample consisted of PBMCs. The receptors originated from a female donor in good health and CMV-seropositive. Both conserved end residues are part of each CDR3. The D gene is left open where the match is weak. Not every row has a clone size; where given, it reads once, few, many or a size class.

d_call: NA; clone_size: NA; v_call: TRBV2; j_call: TRBJ2-5; cdr3_nt: TGTGCCAGCAACCGCCGCGTTCGGGAGACCCAGTACTTC; cdr3_aa: CASNRRVRETQYF
d_call: TRBD1; clone_size: few; v_call: TRBV4-1; j_call: TRBJ1-1; cdr3_nt: TGCGCCAGCAGCCGGGGGACAGGAACAATGAACACTGAAGCTTTCTTT; cdr3_aa: CASSRGTGTMNTEAFF
d_call: TRBD1; clone_size: few; v_call: TRBV5-1; j_call: TRBJ2-1; cdr3_nt: TGCGCCAGCAGCTCCCGACAGGGTTCCTACAATGAGCAGTTCTTC; cdr3_aa: CASSSRQGSYNEQFF
d_call: NA; clone_size: NA; v_call: TRBV14; j_call: TRBJ1-1; cdr3_nt: TGTGCCAGCAGCCACCACGGACCAGGAGGTGAAGCTTTCTTT; cdr3_aa: CASSHHGPGGEAFF
d_call: NA; clone_size: NA; v_call: TRBV29-1; j_call: TRBJ2-5; cdr3_nt: TGCAGCGTTAAATTGACAGGGAAGTTAGGAGGGGAGACCCAGTACTTC; cdr3_aa: CSVKLTGKLGGETQYF
d_call: NA; clone_size: NA; v_call: TRBV6-6; j_call: TRBJ1-3; cdr3_nt: TGTGCCAGCAGTGCGAACTCCGGGAACACCATATATTTT; cdr3_aa: CASSANSGNTIYF
d_call: TRBD2; clone_size: NA; v_call: TRBV6-5; j_call: TRBJ2-1; cdr3_nt: TGTGCCAGCAGTTTTAATATAGCGGGTCGCTACAATGAGCAGTTCTTC; cdr3_aa: CASSFNIAGRYNEQFF
d_call: NA; clone_size: NA; v_call: TRBV6-1; j_call: TRBJ1-5; cdr3_nt: TGTGCCAGCAGGGGAGGAAGCAATCAGCCCCAGCATTTT; cdr3_aa: CASRGGSNQPQHF
d_call: TRBD1; clone_size: NA; v_call: TRBV23-1; j_call: TRBJ2-7; cdr3_nt: TGCACCAGCAGTCAATACAGGGGGGAGTCATACGAGCAGTACTTC; cdr3_aa: CTSSQYRGESYEQYF
d_call: NA; clone_size: NA; v_call: TRBV6-5; j_call: TRBJ2-3; cdr3_nt: TGTGCCAGCAGTTCCCGGGCCGGGAGACCAGATACGCAGTATTTT; cdr3_aa: CASSSRAGRPDTQYF
d_call: NA; clone_size: few; v_call: TRBV6-6; j_call: TRBJ2-2; cdr3_nt: TGTGCCAGCAGTTATGGGACTTACACCGGGGAGCTGTTTTTT; cdr3_aa: CASSYGTYTGELFF
d_call: TRBD1; clone_size: once; v_call: TRBV5-6; j_call: TRBJ1-1; cdr3_nt: TGTGCCAGCAGCTTAGGACAGGGTACGTGGAACACTGAAGCTTTCTTT; cdr3_aa: CASSLGQGTWNTEAFF
d_call: NA; clone_size: NA; v_call: TRBV19; j_call: TRBJ2-3; cdr3_nt: TGTGCCAGTAACAGGGTGGGGGAAACAGATACGCAGTATTTT; cdr3_aa: CASNRVGETDTQYF
d_call: NA; clone_size: once; v_call: TRBV6-5; j_call: TRBJ1-2; cdr3_nt: TGTGCCAGCAGTTCCAGGCGGGCCGGGCTTAGCTATGGCTACACCTTC; cdr3_aa: CASSSRRAGLSYGYTF
d_call: TRBD1; clone_size: NA; v_call: TRBV5-1; j_call: TRBJ2-7; cdr3_nt: TGCGCCAGCAGCTCCCGCGACAGGACAGGTTCCTACGAGCAGTACTTC; cdr3_aa: CASSSRDRTGSYEQYF
d_call: TRBD1; clone_size: NA; v_call: TRBV19; j_call: TRBJ1-5; cdr3_nt: TGTGCCAGCCTCGGACAGGGGAATCAGCCCCAGCATTTT; cdr3_aa: CASLGQGNQPQHF
d_call: TRBD2; clone_size: NA; v_call: TRBV5-8; j_call: TRBJ2-7; cdr3_nt: TGTGCCAGCAGCCCTCGGACTAGCGGGGGTAGCTCCTACGAGCAGTACTTC; cdr3_aa: CASSPRTSGGSSYEQYF
d_call: TRBD1; clone_size: NA; v_call: TRBV29-1; j_call: TRBJ1-1; cdr3_nt: TGCAGCGTTGAAGCAGGGGGCCCGAACACTGAAGCTTTCTTT; cdr3_aa: CSVEAGGPNTEAFF
d_call: TRBD2; clone_size: NA; v_call: TRBV6-5; j_call: TRBJ2-3; cdr3_nt: TGTGCCAGCAGACGGGGGGGCGGGACAGATACGCAGTATTTT; cdr3_aa: CASRRGGGTDTQYF
d_call: NA; clone_size: few; v_call: TRBV5-6; j_call: TRBJ1-3; cdr3_nt: TGTGCCAGCAGCTTAGACACGGCGGGGAACACCATATATTTT; cdr3_aa: CASSLDTAGNTIYF
d_call: NA; clone_size: NA; v_call: TRBV10-3; j_call: TRBJ1-6; cdr3_nt: TGTGCCATCAGTGAGCCGTATAATTCACCCCTCCACTTT; cdr3_aa: CAISEPYNSPLHF
d_call: NA; clone_size: NA; v_call: TRBV5-1; j_call: TRBJ2-5; cdr3_nt: TGCGCCAGCAGCTTGGGAGGAGGGGAGACCCAGTACTTC; cdr3_aa: CASSLGGGETQYF
d_call: TRBD2; clone_size: NA; v_call: TRBV30; j_call: TRBJ2-5; cdr3_nt: TGTGCCTGGAGCGTGGGACTAGCGAGAGGTGGGGAGACCCAGTACTTC; cdr3_aa: CAWSVGLARGGETQYF
d_call: TRBD2; clone_size: NA; v_call: TRBV30; j_call: TRBJ2-1; cdr3_nt: TGTGCCTGGAGGTCTCGGGGGGGGAGTTCCTACAATGAGCAGTTCTTC; cdr3_aa: CAWRSRGGSSYNEQFF
d_call: TRBD2; clone_size: NA; v_call: TRBV5-1; j_call: TRBJ2-6; cdr3_nt: TGCGCCAGCAGCTCGACTAGCGGGGAAGTCTCTGGGGCCAACGTCCTGACTTTC; cdr3_aa: CASSSTSGEVSGANVLTF
d_call: NA; clone_size: NA; v_call: TRBV7-9; j_call: TRBJ2-7; cdr3_nt: TGTGCCACCCAAATCGGCGGGGACTACGAGCAGTACTTC; cdr3_aa: CATQIGGDYEQYF
d_call: NA; clone_size: NA; v_call: TRBV5-1; j_call: TRBJ2-7; cdr3_nt: TGCGCCAGCAGCTTGGGGCAGAAACCCTACGAGCAGTACTTC; cdr3_aa: CASSLGQKPYEQYF
d_call: NA; clone_size: NA; v_call: TRBV19; j_call: TRBJ2-6; cdr3_nt: TGTGCCAGTACCCTCGACAGGTGGATTTCTGGGGCCAACGTCCTGACTTTC; cdr3_aa: CASTLDRWISGANVLTF
d_call: TRBD1; clone_size: NA; v_call: TRBV5-1; j_call: TRBJ1-4; cdr3_nt: TGCGCCAGCAGCCAATACAGGGGTAATGAAAAACTGTTTTTT; cdr3_aa: CASSQYRGNEKLFF
d_call: NA; clone_size: NA; v_call: TRBV19; j_call: TRBJ1-2; cdr3_nt: TGTGCCAGTCTTCCCCCCCCGGGCAGGGTGCCTTCGGGCGGCTACACCTTC; cdr3_aa: CASLPPPGRVPSGGYTF
d_call: TRBD1; clone_size: NA; v_call: TRBV18; j_call: TRBJ2-5; cdr3_nt: TGTGCCAGCTCACCGGACAGGACCCAAGAGACCCAGTACTTC; cdr3_aa: CASSPDRTQETQYF